The rows below give T cell receptor beta chains drawn from one sample of a study of shared clonotypes between healthy human individuals. Profiled with immunoSEQ multiplex PCR; TCRdb holds only in-frame clones, not every one. The data contain a few million clones, just over 90% of them singletons. The sequenced material came from naive CD4+ T cells from PBMCs. Receptors originate from a man in his late teens or twenties in good health. Some clones in this sample may be carry-over from other donors' samples. The CDR3 runs from the conserved cysteine through the conserved F or W. The D gene is left open where the match is weak. Clone size appears in some rows only: once, few, many, or a class for an expanded clone.

size: NA; V: TRBV28; J: TRBJ2-6; D: NA; DNA: TGTGCCAGCCGCTTGACAGGCCTCTCTGGGGCCAACGTCCTGACTTTC; CDR3: CASRLTGLSGANVLTF
size: NA; V: TRBV7-9; J: TRBJ2-7; D: TRBD1; DNA: TGTGCCAGCAGCCTGTCAGGGGGAACCTACGAGCAGTACTTC; CDR3: CASSLSGGTYEQYF
size: NA; V: TRBV15; J: TRBJ2-7; D: NA; DNA: TGTGCCACCAGCAGAGAGGTAGGAGTCTCCTACGAGCAGTACTTC; CDR3: CATSREVGVSYEQYF
size: once; V: TRBV7-2; J: TRBJ2-5; D: TRBD1; DNA: TGTGCCAGCACCCGGGACAGGGAAGAGACCCAGTACTTC; CDR3: CASTRDREETQYF
size: NA; V: TRBV4-1; J: TRBJ1-5; D: NA; DNA: TGCGCCAGCAGCCGCCGAAGGGACAAGCCCCAGCATTTT; CDR3: CASSRRRDKPQHF
size: few; V: TRBV5-6; J: TRBJ1-1; D: NA; DNA: TGTGCCAGCAGCTTTGGCAGGGGTAGCTCTGAAGCTTTCTTT; CDR3: CASSFGRGSSEAFF
size: NA; V: TRBV11-2; J: TRBJ2-1; D: NA; DNA: TGTGCCAGCAGCTTGGTTGGGGGTACGGGCCTCGCTTACAATGAGCAGTTCTTC; CDR3: CASSLVGGTGLAYNEQFF
size: NA; V: TRBV4-1; J: TRBJ1-5; D: TRBD1; DNA: TGCGCCAGCAGCCCTGGGACAGCGGATAGCAATCAGCCCCAGCATTTT; CDR3: CASSPGTADSNQPQHF
size: NA; V: TRBV9; J: TRBJ2-2; D: TRBD2; DNA: TGTGCCAGCTCTCCTAGCGGGAGACACGCGAACACCGGGGAGCTGTTTTTT; CDR3: CASSPSGRHANTGELFF
size: NA; V: TRBV6-1; J: TRBJ1-1; D: NA; DNA: TGTGCCAGCAGTGTGAGAAGGGGGAGTGTGAACACTGAAGCTTTCTTT; CDR3: CASSVRRGSVNTEAFF
size: NA; V: TRBV27; J: TRBJ2-5; D: TRBD1; DNA: TGTGCCAGCAGTTTAGGGTGGACAGGGATGGAGACCCAGTACTTC; CDR3: CASSLGWTGMETQYF
size: NA; V: TRBV2; J: TRBJ2-2; D: NA; DNA: TGTGCCAGCAGTGGACGGAGCGCGAACACCGGGGAGCTGTTTTTT; CDR3: CASSGRSANTGELFF
size: NA; V: TRBV30; J: TRBJ2-1; D: NA; DNA: TGTGCCAGTGGGGGTAGGGTTGAGCAGTTCTTC; CDR3: CASGGRVEQFF
size: NA; V: TRBV5-4; J: TRBJ2-3; D: NA; DNA: TGTGCCAGCAGCGGATGGCCGCGGGACTTTAATAGGCCAGATACGCAGTATTTT; CDR3: CASSGWPRDFNRPDTQYF
size: NA; V: TRBV6-1; J: TRBJ1-5; D: TRBD1; DNA: TGTGCCAGCAGTGAAGCGGGGGACAGGGCCCAGCATTTT; CDR3: CASSEAGDRAQHF
size: NA; V: TRBV5-1; J: TRBJ2-7; D: TRBD2; DNA: TGCGCCAGCCGTCCCTTAGCGGGCGTCGGAGGCGAGCAGTACTTC; CDR3: CASRPLAGVGGEQYF
size: NA; V: TRBV5-6; J: TRBJ1-2; D: NA; DNA: TGTGCCAGCAGTTTACAGTTACATTCCGGCTACACCTTC; CDR3: CASSLQLHSGYTF
size: NA; V: TRBV28; J: TRBJ1-5; D: NA; DNA: TGTGCCAGCAGTTTTCCCATGTCGGACGGTAGCAATCAGCCCCAGCATTTT; CDR3: CASSFPMSDGSNQPQHF
size: NA; V: TRBV30; J: TRBJ2-1; D: NA; DNA: TGTGCCTGGAGTCCGCGGTTTGGGAATGAGCAGTTCTTC; CDR3: CAWSPRFGNEQFF
size: NA; V: TRBV10-3; J: TRBJ2-1; D: NA; DNA: TGTGCCATCAGTGAGTCATCTGGGTTACAAGATCGGCAGTTCTTC; CDR3: CAISESSGLQDRQFF
size: NA; V: TRBV6-4; J: TRBJ1-1; D: NA; DNA: TGTGCCAGCAGTGACTCGATAGGGGATACCACTGAAGCTTTCTTT; CDR3: CASSDSIGDTTEAFF
size: NA; V: TRBV19; J: TRBJ2-5; D: TRBD2; DNA: TGTGCCAGTAGTACAACAGCGGGAGGGCCTAAAGAGACCCAGTACTTC; CDR3: CASSTTAGGPKETQYF
size: NA; V: TRBV5-4; J: TRBJ2-3; D: TRBD2; DNA: TGTGCCAGCAGCTTGGGCGGGAGAGGCGTTGCAGATACGCAGTATTTT; CDR3: CASSLGGRGVADTQYF
size: NA; V: TRBV18; J: TRBJ1-5; D: NA; DNA: TGTGCCAGCTCACCACCTGGAACAGGTCGCAATCAGCCCCAGCATTTT; CDR3: CASSPPGTGRNQPQHF
size: NA; V: TRBV5-1; J: TRBJ2-2; D: TRBD2; DNA: TGCGCCAGCAGCTTACTAGCGCCAGTACCGAACACCGGGGAGCTGTTTTTT; CDR3: CASSLLAPVPNTGELFF
size: NA; V: TRBV7-8; J: TRBJ2-2; D: NA; DNA: TGTGCCAGCACACCGGGGACAAACACCGGGGAGCTGTTTTTT; CDR3: CASTPGTNTGELFF